The 31 T cell receptor beta chains reported below all come from one sample, sequenced in a study of cytomegalovirus exposure and HLA in healthy donors. In the PCR, 60 Vbeta and 13 Jbeta primers were used. Data came from immunoSEQ multiplex PCR; TCRdb stores just in-frame clones and leaves some out. The sample shows under 70,000 clones, around 70% of them seen only once. Input material: PBMCs. Receptors were obtained from a woman aged 55-69 years in good health and CMV-seropositive.

The V call is TRBV11-2, the J call TRBJ1-1, with 7 bases that match TRBD1. The CDR3 totals 11 residues. V was pared by 5 bases and J by 12 bases, with 6 bases of the junction left unmatched. Per germline, CDR1 SGHAT and CDR2 FQNNGV. The CDR3 DNA reads TGTGCCAGCAGCCTCAGGGGGGAGACTTTCTTT. This translates into CASSLRGETFF.

On this clone itself: One end of the junction is discordant with germline, which a read error may explain. This sequence joins TRBV7-9 and TRBJ2-2, with TRBD2 as a possible D gene (6 bases). The CDR3 runs 16 residues. Germline V gene data show CDR1 as SEHNR and CDR2 as FQNEAQ (reference sequence). The CDR3 nucleotides read TGTTCCAGCAGCTTAAGGAGGGTCCAAACAACCGGGGAGCTGTTTTTT. Encoded protein: CSSSLRRVQTTGELFF.

This chain links TRBV11-2 with TRBJ2-7; D unresolved. The V gene lost 7 bases and the J gene lost 0 bases, with 10 bases spanning the gap. The germline V gene encodes CDR1 SGHAT and CDR2 FQNNGV. The CDR3 is 13 amino acids. The CDR3 sequence is CASTTDSSYEQYF. The CDR3 DNA reads as TGTGCCAGCACTACCGACTCCTCCTACGAGCAGTACTTC.

The chain is built from TRBV6-1 and TRBJ1-2; 8 bases map to TRBD1. J gave up 4 bases and V 0 bases, and 7 bases lay outside the gene matches. Germline CDR1 MNHNS, CDR2 SASEGT. The CDR3 length is 16 residues. CDR3 coding DNA: TGTGCCAGCAGTGAAGCTACCGGGACAGGACCCTATGGCTACACCTTC. Translating it yields CASSEATGTGPYGYTF.

The chain has TRBV4-3 and TRBJ1-2, with 7 nucleotides matching TRBD1. The CDR3 covers 14 residues. Trimming took 1 base from V and 7 from J; bases not matched to a gene: 6. Germline CDR1 is LGHNA and CDR2 is YSLEER. The CDR3 reads CASSQGPGGIGYTF. As DNA, the CDR3 is TGCGCCAGCAGCCAAGGTCCAGGGGGTATTGGCTACACCTTC.

As DNA, the CDR3 is TGTGCCAGCAGTTCCCACGGGACAGGGGATGAAAAACTGTTTTTT. Its protein product is CASSSHGTGDEKLFF. This chain uses TRBV28 with TRBJ1-4; 10 nucleotides align to TRBD1. The V gene's germline CDR1 is MDHEN and CDR2 SYDVKM. Losses at the gene ends were 4 bases for V and 6 bases for J; bases not matched to a gene: 5. The CDR3 is made up of 15 amino acids.

The gene calls are TRBV6-6 and TRBJ2-3; D remains unclear. V lost 0 bases to trimming and J lost 7 bases, with 5 bases between them. The CDR3 runs to 12 residues. CDR1 is MNHNY and CDR2 is SVGAGI in the germline V gene (reference sequence). CDR3: CASSYSYHTQYF. The CDR3 DNA is TGTGCCAGCAGTTACTCCTATCATACGCAGTATTTT.

CDR3 bases: TGTGCCAGCAGAGCACTAGCGGGGGGACCCTACGAGCAGTACTTC. As protein: CASRALAGGPYEQYF. The chain carries TRBV2 and TRBJ2-7, with 12 nucleotides matching TRBD2. The CDR3 sequence is 15 residues long. V dropped 6 bases and J dropped 2; count of bases not matched to a gene: 5. Germline V gives CDR1 SNHLY, CDR2 FYNNEI. The variable domain in full, completed from reference TRBV2 and TRBJ2-7, reads EPEVTQTPSHQVTQMGQEVILRCVPISNHLYFYWYRQILGQKVEFLVSFYNNEISEKSEIFDDQFSVERPDGSNFTLKIRSTKLEDSAMYFCASRALAGGPYEQYFGPGTRLTVT.

The V and J genes are TRBV6-1 and TRBJ1-2; a weak D match, TRBD1 (6 bases). Germline CDR1 MNHNS, CDR2 SASEGT. CDR3 size: 14 residues. Trimming left V 7 bases short and J 0 bases short, with 12 bases between. The CDR3 region has the DNA TGTGCCAGCACAGAGGACAGTGCTAACTATGGCTACACCTTC. The encoded protein is CASTEDSANYGYTF.

V usage is TRBV9 and J usage is TRBJ1-1, with D tentatively TRBD1 (6 bases). The CDR3 covers 15 residues. The V end lost 4 bases, the J end lost 0 bases, and 13 bases lay between the germline ends. CDR1 and CDR2 from the germline V gene are SGDLS and YYNGEE. CDR3 residues: CASSSGGGMNTEAFF. As DNA, the CDR3 is TGTGCCAGCAGCTCAGGTGGGGGCATGAACACTGAAGCTTTCTTT.

The chain couples TRBV2 to TRBJ1-1; 7 bases align to TRBD1. There are 13 residues in the CDR3. Germline loops: CDR1 SNHLY, CDR2 FYNNEI. Trimming took 7 bases from V and 1 from J; bases not matched to a gene: 3. In DNA, the CDR3 is TGTGCCAGCATGAGGGACAGGAACACTGAAGCTTTCTTT. It encodes CASMRDRNTEAFF.

The chain is built from TRBV6-5 and TRBJ2-1; 7 nucleotides align to TRBD1. Losses at the gene ends were 0 bases for V and 9 bases for J; bases not matched to a gene: 11. There are 16 residues in the CDR3. The germline V gene encodes CDR1 MNHEY and CDR2 SVGAGI. As DNA, the CDR3 is TGTGCCAGCAGTTACTCTTTATCGAGGGGGCACAGTGAGCAGTTCTTC. It yields the protein CASSYSLSRGHSEQFF.

V is TRBV7-2 and J is TRBJ1-2; D possibly corresponds to TRBD1 (6 bases). Trimming pared 1 base from V and 4 bases from J, leaving 16 bases between. Germline V CDR1 and CDR2: SGHTA, FQGNSA. The CDR3 is 16 amino acids. DNA for the CDR3: TGTGCCAGCAGCTTAGTGGGGGCAACTAACTTCTATGGCTACACCTTC. Protein product: CASSLVGATNFYGYTF.

The chain combines TRBV9 with TRBJ2-7; 9 bases line up with TRBD2. The V gene end was trimmed by 0 bases and the J gene end by 0 bases; junction bases not matched to a gene: 4. The germline CDR1 and CDR2 sequences are SGDLS and YYNGEE. This CDR3 contains 16 residues. CDR3 bases: TGTGCCAGCAGCGTAGGTGAGCGGGGGGTCTCCTACGAGCAGTACTTC. This sequence encodes CASSVGERGVSYEQYF.

As concerns this clone: Compared with germline, one end of the junction differs, possibly owing to a read error. The chain employs TRBV7-9 and TRBJ1-2, with D possibly matching TRBD1 (5 bases). Germline V gives CDR1 SEHNR, CDR2 FQNEAQ (reference sequence). The CDR3 sequence is 16 residues long. The CDR3 spells CSSSSGGGDVLYGYTF. The CDR3 nucleotides read TGTTCCAGCAGCTCGGGGGGAGGGGACGTACTTTATGGCTACACCTTC.

This clone was seen just once. V and J are TRBV5-1 and TRBJ2-3; D gene unclear. Deletions cut 4 bases from V and 2 bases from J, with 8 bases between. Germline-derived CDR1 and CDR2 are SGHRS and YFSETQ. CDR3 length: 13 amino acids. CDR3 protein: CASSVENTDTQYF. The CDR3, as DNA: TGCGCCAGCAGCGTAGAAAACACAGATACGCAGTATTTT.

The chain is built from TRBV18 and TRBJ2-7, with TRBD2 matching 10 bases. The CDR3 runs to 18 residues. The J segment lost 0 bases and the V segment lost 5 bases, leaving 13 bases of the junction unmatched. Germline CDR1 is KGHSH and CDR2 is LQKENI. The CDR3 coding sequence is TGTGCCAGCTCAGCCAAGATCGGACTAGCGGATATCTCCTACGAGCAGTACTTC. Protein sequence: CASSAKIGLADISYEQYF.

Note on this clone: The junction does not match germline at one end; this may be a read error. The chain carries TRBV4-2 and TRBJ2-1; maybe TRBD2 (5 bases). There are 15 residues in the CDR3. In germline, CDR1 is LGHNA, CDR2 YNFKEQ. In DNA, the CDR3 is TGTGCCAGCAGCCAAGCGGGGAGCTCCCACAATGAGCAGTTCTTC. It translates to CASSQAGSSHNEQFF.

The chain uses TRBV5-6 and TRBJ2-1; D unclear. The CDR3 extends over 14 amino acids. Germline V gene lookup returns CDR1 SGHDT and CDR2 YYEEEE. Trimming cost V 0 bases and J 4 bases, with 8 bases left between them. CDR3 region: CASSLGLLYNEQFF. The CDR3 nucleotides are TGTGCCAGCAGCTTGGGGCTTCTTTACAATGAGCAGTTCTTC.

This clone was seen only once. The chain has TRBV7-2 and TRBJ1-1; D remains unclear. Germline CDR1 is SGHTA and CDR2 is FQGNSA. The V end was cut by 5 bases, the J end by 1 base, with 14 bases between. The CDR3 is 15 residues long. The CDR3 nucleotides are TGTGCCAGCAGCCCGTCGACGGGGTCGAACACTGAAGCTTTCTTT. It is translated as CASSPSTGSNTEAFF.

The V call is TRBV4-1, the J call TRBJ1-5; no firm D call. Trimming cost V 0 bases and J 6 bases, with 15 bases left between them. The germline gives CDR1 MGHRA, CDR2 YSYEKL. The CDR3 sequence is 16 residues long. The CDR3 protein is CASSQDRRSAVQPQHF. CDR3 coding DNA: TGCGCCAGCAGCCAAGATAGGAGGTCGGCAGTTCAGCCCCAGCATTTT.

The chain is built from TRBV30 and TRBJ2-7, with D possibly being TRBD1 (5 bases). Per the germline V gene, CDR1 is GTSNPN and CDR2 is SVGIG (reference sequence). Trimming removed 3 bases from V and 6 bases from J, with 18 bases in between. CDR3 size: 14 residues. CDR3 in DNA: TGTGCCTGGAGGCCCCGAGACAGCCTTTTCGAGCAGTACTTC. Its translation: CAWRPRDSLFEQYF. Together with reference TRBV30 and TRBJ2-7, the CDR3 gives the full variable domain: SQTIHQWPATLVQPVGSPLSLECTVEGTSNPNLYWYRQAAGRGLQLLFYSVGIGQISSEVPQNLSASRPQDRQFILSSKKLLLSDSGFYLCAWRPRDSLFEQYFGPGTRLTVT.

The rearrangement uses TRBV20-1 and TRBJ2-7; D might be TRBD1 (6 bases). Germline lookup yields CDR1 DFQATT and CDR2 SNEGSKA (reference sequence). The CDR3 runs 10 residues. V shed 5 bases and J shed 7 bases, with 9 bases lying between them. Here the CDR3 reads CSASGEEQYF. The CDR3 coding sequence is TGCAGTGCTTCAGGGGAGGAGCAGTACTTC.

The chain joins TRBV18 to TRBJ1-1; TRBD1 might be the D (6 bases). V dropped 3 bases and J dropped 2 bases, with 13 bases sitting between them. Germline V CDR1 and CDR2: KGHSH, LQKENI. This CDR3 region has 15 residues. CDR3 loop: CASSPQGTANTEAFF. The DNA of the CDR3 is TGTGCCAGCTCACCCCAGGGGACCGCTAACACTGAAGCTTTCTTT.

The rearrangement uses TRBV4-3 and TRBJ1-5, with D perhaps matching TRBD1 (5 bases). The CDR3 runs to 14 residues. Germline V gives CDR1 LGHNA, CDR2 YSLEER. The V and J ends lost 0 bases and 5 bases respectively, with 8 bases between them. As DNA, the CDR3 is TGCGCCAGCAGCCAAGAGGAGGGGTATCAGCCCCAGCATTTT. Translated, it gives CASSQEEGYQPQHF.

V gene TRBV6-1 combines with J gene TRBJ2-4; tentative D call: TRBD2 (7 bases). The germline V and J ends were trimmed by 0 bases and 0 bases, with 12 bases remaining between them. Germline V gives CDR1 MNHNS, CDR2 SASEGT. The CDR3 covers 17 residues. In DNA form, the CDR3 reads TGTGCCAGCAGTGAAGCCGGCGGGGGCCTAGCCAAAAACATTCAGTACTTC. Translating gives CASSEAGGGLAKNIQYF.

The chain employs TRBV5-6 and TRBJ1-2; no reliable D call. Trimming took 5 bases from V and 4 from J, leaving 21 bases between them. CDR3 length equals 16 residues. Germline lookup yields CDR1 SGHDT and CDR2 YYEEEE. CDR3 sequence (DNA): TGTGCCAGCAGTGGGGAGGTAGCCGGGGAGACCTATGGCTACACCTTC. This translates into CASSGEVAGETYGYTF.

This chain uses TRBV7-9 with TRBJ1-3, with D possibly TRBD1 on 5 matching bases. The V end lost 6 bases, the J end lost 4 bases, and 22 bases lay between the germline ends. The CDR3 length is 17 residues. Germline assignment: CDR1 SEHNR and CDR2 FQNEAQ (reference sequence). Written as DNA, the CDR3 is TGTGCCAGCAGTCCTGGACCATCGACAGTATCCGGAAACACCATATATTTT. This sequence encodes CASSPGPSTVSGNTIYF. Variable domain in full (rest from reference TRBV7-9 and TRBJ1-3): DTGVSQNPRHKITKRGQNVTFRCDPISEHNRLYWYRQTLGQGPEFLTYFQNEAQLEKSRLLSDRFSAERPKGSFSTLEIQRTEQGDSAMYLCASSPGPSTVSGNTIYFGEGSWLTVV.

The rearrangement links TRBV7-9 to TRBJ2-7; 11 bases align to TRBD1. V trimming: 5 bases; J trimming: 7 bases; junction bases outside the gene matches: 4. Germline V gene lookup returns CDR1 SEHNR and CDR2 FQNEAQ (reference sequence). The CDR3 is made up of 13 amino acids. The CDR3 is CASSADRGQEQYF. CDR3 coding DNA: TGTGCCAGCAGCGCGGACAGGGGGCAGGAGCAGTACTTC.

The chain joins TRBV19 to TRBJ2-5; possibly TRBD1 for D (6 bases). The J call may be in error: the DNA end matches TRBJ2-7 better. CDR1 and CDR2 from the germline V gene are LNHDA and SQIVND (reference sequence). The CDR3 spans 13 residues. CDR3 bases: TGTGCCAGTAGTCCCGGACAGTCCTACGAGCAGTACTTC. It encodes CASSPGQSYEQYF.

The chain carries TRBV7-9 and TRBJ2-7; no firm D call. The CDR3 extends over 15 amino acids. Trimming took 4 bases from V and 6 from J, leaving 19 bases between them. Germline CDR1 is SEHNR and CDR2 is FQNEAQ (reference sequence). As DNA, the CDR3 is TGTGCCAGCAGCTCCTTTGGTGGCGGAACCGGCGAGCAGTACTTC. Amino acid sequence: CASSSFGGGTGEQYF.